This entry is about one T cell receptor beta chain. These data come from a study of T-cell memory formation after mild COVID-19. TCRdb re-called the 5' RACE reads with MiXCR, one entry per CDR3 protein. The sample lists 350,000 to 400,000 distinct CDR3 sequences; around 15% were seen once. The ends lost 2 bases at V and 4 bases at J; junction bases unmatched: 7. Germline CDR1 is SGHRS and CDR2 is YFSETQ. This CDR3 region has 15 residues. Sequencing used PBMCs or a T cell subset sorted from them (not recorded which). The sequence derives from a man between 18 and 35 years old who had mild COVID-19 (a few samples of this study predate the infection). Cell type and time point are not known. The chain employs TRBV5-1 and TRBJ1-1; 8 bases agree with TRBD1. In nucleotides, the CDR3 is TGCGCCAGCAGCTTAAGGACAGGGAGGGCCACTGAAGCTTTCTTT. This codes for CASSLRTGRATEAFF.